This T cell receptor beta chain was sequenced for a study of cytomegalovirus exposure and HLA in healthy donors. The PCR contained 60 Vbeta and 13 Jbeta primers. Per the original data handling: Unique TCR beta chains numbered around 80 million in a later analysis, with around 10 million shared. This table comes from immunoSEQ multiplex PCR, and its TCRdb copy is limited to in-frame clones, with some not included. Clone size and the V and J calls come from that table; the DNA yielded D and trimming. The sample has 150,000 to 200,000 clones; roughly 90% are singletons. This CDR3 spans 17 amino acids. J lost 5 bases, V lost 0 bases, and 9 bases had no gene match. Per the germline V gene, CDR1 is SGHRS and CDR2 is YFSETQ. This clone showed up just once.

Sequencing input: PBMCs. This TCR came from a girl under two years old in good health and CMV-seronegative. V and J are TRBV5-1 and TRBJ2-2; 8 positions agree with TRBD2. The CDR3 sequence: CASSLAAPGGPTGELFF. The CDR3 bases are TGCGCCAGCAGCTTGGCCGCCCCGGGGGGGCCAACCGGGGAGCTGTTTTTT.